Sequencing of this TCR beta chain was carried out in a study of control samples from healthy donors and cancer patients. This clone has only a few counts. The CDR3 length is 15 residues. Losses at the gene ends were 4 bases for V and 3 bases for J; bases not matched to a gene: 7. Germline V CDR1 and CDR2: SGHRS, YFSETQ. Some clones are missing from TCRdb's copy, which holds only in-frame ones; the method was immunoSEQ multiplex PCR. The sample holds over 50,000 clones, roughly 80% seen once. The rearrangement uses TRBV5-1 and TRBJ1-3, with TRBD1 matching 7 bases. The specimen sequenced was blood. This clonotype was obtained from a man in his 70s in good health. The chain's CDR3 is CASSLLTGVGNTIYF. The CDR3 nucleotides are TGCGCCAGCAGCCTACTCACAGGGGTTGGAAACACCATATATTTT.